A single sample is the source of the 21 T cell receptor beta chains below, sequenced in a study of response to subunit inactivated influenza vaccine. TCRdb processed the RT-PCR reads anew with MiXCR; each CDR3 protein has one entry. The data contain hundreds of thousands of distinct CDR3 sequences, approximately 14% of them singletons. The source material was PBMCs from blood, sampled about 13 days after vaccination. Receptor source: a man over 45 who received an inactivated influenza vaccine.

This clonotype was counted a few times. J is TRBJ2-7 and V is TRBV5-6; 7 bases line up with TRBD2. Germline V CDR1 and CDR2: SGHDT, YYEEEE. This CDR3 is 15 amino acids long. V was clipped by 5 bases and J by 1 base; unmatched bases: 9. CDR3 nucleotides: TGTGCCAGCAGTAACCGGGGGGTTTTGTCCTACGAGCAGTACTTC. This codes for CASSNRGVLSYEQYF.

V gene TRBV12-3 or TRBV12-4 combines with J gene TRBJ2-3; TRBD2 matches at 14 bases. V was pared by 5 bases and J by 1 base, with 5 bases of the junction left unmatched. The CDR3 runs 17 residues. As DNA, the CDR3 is TGTGCCAGCAGTCAGGGACTAGCGGGAGTGGGCACAGATACGCAGTATTTT. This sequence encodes CASSQGLAGVGTDTQYF.

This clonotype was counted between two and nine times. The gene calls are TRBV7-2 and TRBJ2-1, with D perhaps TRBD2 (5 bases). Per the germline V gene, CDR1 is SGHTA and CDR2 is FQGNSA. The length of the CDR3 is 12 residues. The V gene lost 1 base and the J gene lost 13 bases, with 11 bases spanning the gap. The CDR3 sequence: CASSLDIGRQFF. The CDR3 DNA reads TGTGCCAGCAGCTTAGACATAGGGAGACAGTTCTTC.

Here the CDR3 reads CSGGTSGEKLFF. The CDR3 coding sequence is TGCAGCGGTGGGACTAGTGGGGAAAAACTGTTTTTT. The chain recombines TRBV29-1 with TRBJ1-4, with D possibly TRBD1 on 5 matching bases. Deletions cut 7 bases from V and 8 bases from J, with 14 bases between. The CDR3 loop spans 12 amino acids. Germline loops: CDR1 SQVTM, CDR2 ANQGSEA.

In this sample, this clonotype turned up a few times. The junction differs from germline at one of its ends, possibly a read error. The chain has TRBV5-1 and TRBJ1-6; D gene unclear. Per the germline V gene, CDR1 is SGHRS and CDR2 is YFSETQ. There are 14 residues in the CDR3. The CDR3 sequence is CASSLERNNSPLHF. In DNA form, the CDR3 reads TGCGCCAGCAGTTTGGAGCGGAATAATTCACCCCTCCACTTT.

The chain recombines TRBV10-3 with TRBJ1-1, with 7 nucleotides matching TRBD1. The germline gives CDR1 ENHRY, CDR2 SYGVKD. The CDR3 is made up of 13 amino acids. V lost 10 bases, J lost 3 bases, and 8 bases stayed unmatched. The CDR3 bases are TGTGCCACCAGGGGGAGGGATGACACTGAAGCTTTCTTT. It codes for CATRGRDDTEAFF.

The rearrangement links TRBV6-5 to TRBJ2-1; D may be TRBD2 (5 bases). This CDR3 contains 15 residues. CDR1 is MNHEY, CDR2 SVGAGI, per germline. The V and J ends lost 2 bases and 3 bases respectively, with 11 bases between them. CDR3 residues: CASSYREGHYNEQFF. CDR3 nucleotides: TGTGCCAGCAGTTACCGGGAAGGGCACTACAATGAGCAGTTCTTC.

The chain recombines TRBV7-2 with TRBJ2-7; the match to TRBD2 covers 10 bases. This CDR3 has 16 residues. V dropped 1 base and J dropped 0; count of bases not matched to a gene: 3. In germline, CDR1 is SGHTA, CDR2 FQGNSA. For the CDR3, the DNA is TGTGCCAGCAGCTTAGACCCTAGCGGGAGCTCCTACGAGCAGTACTTC. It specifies CASSLDPSGSSYEQYF.

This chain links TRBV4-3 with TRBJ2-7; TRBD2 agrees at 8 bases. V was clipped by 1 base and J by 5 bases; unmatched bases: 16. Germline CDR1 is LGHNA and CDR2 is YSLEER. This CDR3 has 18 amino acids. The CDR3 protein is CASSQGLKASGPKHEQYF. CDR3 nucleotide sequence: TGCGCCAGCAGCCAAGGGTTAAAGGCTAGCGGGCCAAAACACGAGCAGTACTTC.

The CDR3 protein is CASSARRDRTSGSIYEQYF. The CDR3 DNA is TGTGCCAGCAGCGCCCGGAGGGATAGGACTAGCGGGAGTATCTACGAGCAGTACTTC. This chain connects TRBV9 to TRBJ2-7, with 13 bases fitting TRBD2. Germline trimming cut 3 bases from V and 3 bases from J; bases unmatched to any gene: 15. Germline CDR1 and CDR2: SGDLS and YYNGEE. The CDR3 sequence is 19 residues long.

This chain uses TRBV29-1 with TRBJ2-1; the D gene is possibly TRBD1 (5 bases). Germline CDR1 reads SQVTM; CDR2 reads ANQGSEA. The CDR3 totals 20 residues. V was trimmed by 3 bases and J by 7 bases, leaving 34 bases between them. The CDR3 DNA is TGCAGCGTTGATTTGCCCCGTCGGGCCCAGGGCTTTTTGATGTGGAATGAGCAGTTCTTC. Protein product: CSVDLPRRAQGFLMWNEQFF.

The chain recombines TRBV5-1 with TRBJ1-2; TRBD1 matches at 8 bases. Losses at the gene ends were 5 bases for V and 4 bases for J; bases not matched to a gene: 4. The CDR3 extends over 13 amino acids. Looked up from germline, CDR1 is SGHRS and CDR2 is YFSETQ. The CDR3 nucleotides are TGCGCCAGCAGGTCGACAGGGGCCTATGGCTACACCTTC. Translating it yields CASRSTGAYGYTF. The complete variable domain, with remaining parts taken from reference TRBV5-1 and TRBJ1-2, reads KAGVTQTPRYLIKTRGQQVTLSCSPISGHRSVSWYQQTPGQGLQFLFEYFSETQRNKGNFPGRFSGRQFSNSRSEMNVSTLELGDSALYLCASRSTGAYGYTFGSGTRLTVV.

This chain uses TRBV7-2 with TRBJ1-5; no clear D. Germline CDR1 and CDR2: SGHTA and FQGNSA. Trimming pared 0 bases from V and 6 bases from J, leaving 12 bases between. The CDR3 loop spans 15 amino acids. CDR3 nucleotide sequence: TGTGCCAGCAGCTTAGCTCGGACCGGTGGTCAGCCCCAGCATTTT. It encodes CASSLARTGGQPQHF.

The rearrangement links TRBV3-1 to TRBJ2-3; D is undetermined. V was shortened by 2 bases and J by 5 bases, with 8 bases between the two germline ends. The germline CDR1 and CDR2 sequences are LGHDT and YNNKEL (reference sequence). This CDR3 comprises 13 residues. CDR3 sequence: CASSQRRGDTQYF. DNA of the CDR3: TGTGCCAGCAGCCAAAGACGAGGAGATACGCAGTATTTT.

Here the CDR3 DNA reads TGTGCCAGTAGTAGCGCTATTTCCAGCAGGAGCCCCTCTGGGGCCAACGTCCTGACTTTC. It translates to CASSSAISSRSPSGANVLTF. The V gene is TRBV19, the J gene TRBJ2-6; no firm D call. V lost 4 bases, J lost 0 bases, and 22 bases lay in between. The V gene's germline CDR1 is LNHDA and CDR2 SQIVND (reference sequence). The CDR3 spans 20 residues.

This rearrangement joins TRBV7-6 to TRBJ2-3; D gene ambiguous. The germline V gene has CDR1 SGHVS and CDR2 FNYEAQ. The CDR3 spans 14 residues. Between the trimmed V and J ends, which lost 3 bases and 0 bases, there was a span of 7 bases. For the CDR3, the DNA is TGTGCCAGCAGCTTCACCCCTAGCACAGATACGCAGTATTTT. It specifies CASSFTPSTDTQYF.

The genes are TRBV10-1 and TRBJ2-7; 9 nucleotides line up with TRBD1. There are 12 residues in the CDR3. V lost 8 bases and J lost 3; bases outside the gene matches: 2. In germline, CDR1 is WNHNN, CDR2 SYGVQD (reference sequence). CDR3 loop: CASGDRVYEQYF. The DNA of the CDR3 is TGCGCCAGCGGGGACAGGGTCTACGAGCAGTACTTC.

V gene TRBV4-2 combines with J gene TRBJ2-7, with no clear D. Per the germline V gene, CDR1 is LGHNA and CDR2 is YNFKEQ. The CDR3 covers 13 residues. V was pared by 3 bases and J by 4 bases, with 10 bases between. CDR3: CASSHLTEYEQYF. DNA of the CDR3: TGTGCCAGCAGCCACCTCACAGAGTACGAGCAGTACTTC.

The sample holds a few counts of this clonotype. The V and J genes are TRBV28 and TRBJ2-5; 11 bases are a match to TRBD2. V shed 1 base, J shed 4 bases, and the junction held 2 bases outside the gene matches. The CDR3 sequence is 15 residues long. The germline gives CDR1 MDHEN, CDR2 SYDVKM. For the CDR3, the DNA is TGTGCCAGCAGTTTATCACTAGCGGGAGTAGAGACCCAGTACTTC. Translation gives CASSLSLAGVETQYF.

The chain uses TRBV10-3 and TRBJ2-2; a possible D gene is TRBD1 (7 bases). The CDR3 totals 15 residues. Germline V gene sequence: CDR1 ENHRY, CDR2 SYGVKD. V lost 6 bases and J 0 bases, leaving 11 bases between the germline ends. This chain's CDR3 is CAIRRDSPNTGELFF. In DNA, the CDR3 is TGTGCCATCAGGCGGGACAGCCCGAACACCGGGGAGCTGTTTTTT.

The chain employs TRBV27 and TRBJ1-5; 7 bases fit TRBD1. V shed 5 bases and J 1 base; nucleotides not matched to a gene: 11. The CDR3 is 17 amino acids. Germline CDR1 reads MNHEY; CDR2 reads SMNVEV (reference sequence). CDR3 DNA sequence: TGTGCCAGCAGTGCGTTCACAGGGGTCCTCAGCAATCAGCCCCAGCATTTT. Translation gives CASSAFTGVLSNQPQHF.